This TCR beta chain was sequenced during a study of T cell repertoires in cytomegalovirus infection. Whole-study context: In public TCR beta signatures, there were indications of both CMV infection and matching HLA type.

The V end lost 0 bases, the J end lost 0 bases, and 12 bases lay between the germline ends. This CDR3 is 16 amino acids long. From germline, CDR1 is DFQATT and CDR2 SNEGSKA (reference sequence). Notes on this clonotype: Antigen specificity is unknown.

TCRdb re-called the reads with MiXCR, one entry per CDR3 protein. Among about a million distinct CDR3 sequences listed, around 30% were seen once. Study conclusions and caveats: Dominant in the ex vivo response were TCR beta clonotypes restricted by HLA-C and specific for CMV.

The material was cultured CD8+ T cells from PBMCs, obtained from culture after CMV antigen stimulation. The rearrangement links TRBV20-1 to TRBJ1-3, with a possible D match to TRBD1 (5 bases). The sequence was collected from a human donor in good health (CMV status not recorded). Some clones in this sample may be carry-over from other donors' samples. As DNA, the CDR3 is TGCAGTGCTAGAGATTGGCAGGGAATCTCTGGAAACACCATATATTTT. Protein product: CSARDWQGISGNTIYF.